This record concerns one T cell receptor (beta chain) sequence. This record comes from a study of blood T cell repertoires in COVID-19. Study information: The cDNA or gDNA used as material had been derived from T cells, B-cell-depleted T cells, or PBMCs.

Original data processing: Estimation of nucleated cell counts was performed using reference gene primer amplification. Sequencing was performed with immunoSEQ multiplex PCR; in TCRdb, only in-frame clones are kept and a portion is missing. The DNA was the basis for D and trimming; V, J and clone size are from that table. The sample includes about 180,000 clones, 88% seen only once; the top ten take 4% to 5%. V was trimmed by 3 bases and J by 8 bases, leaving 22 bases between them. This CDR3 has 16 amino acids. Germline CDR1 reads DFQATT; CDR2 reads SNEGSKA (reference sequence). Sequenced: peripheral blood. This chain connects TRBV20-1 to TRBJ1-4, with a tentative D call TRBD1 (6 bases). This sequence originates from a woman in her twenties or thirties with acute or convalescent COVID-19. The CDR3 region is CSASTAGATSIEKLFF. The CDR3 region has the DNA TGCAGTGCTAGTACGGCAGGGGCCACGAGTATAGAAAAACTGTTTTTT.